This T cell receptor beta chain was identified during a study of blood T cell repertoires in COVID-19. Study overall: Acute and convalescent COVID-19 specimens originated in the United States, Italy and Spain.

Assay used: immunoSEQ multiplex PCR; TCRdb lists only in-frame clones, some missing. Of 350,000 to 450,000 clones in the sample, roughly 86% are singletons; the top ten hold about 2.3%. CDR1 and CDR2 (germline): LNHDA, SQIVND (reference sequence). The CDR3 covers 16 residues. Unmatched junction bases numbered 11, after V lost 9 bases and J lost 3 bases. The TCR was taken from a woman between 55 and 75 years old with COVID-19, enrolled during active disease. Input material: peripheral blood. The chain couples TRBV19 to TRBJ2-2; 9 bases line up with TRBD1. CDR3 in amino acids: CASLSRDRDYTGELFF. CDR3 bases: TGTGCCAGCCTCTCCCGGGACAGGGATTACACCGGGGAGCTGTTTTTT.